This T cell receptor beta chain emerged from a study of OX40 agonist ivuxolimab in advanced cancers. Study information: Patients received intravenous ivuxolimab every 2 weeks at 0.01 to 10 mg/kg.

TCRdb's table, derived via immunoSEQ multiplex PCR, lists solely in-frame clones and lacks some. Among approximately 76,000 clones listed, roughly 89% were seen once. Notes on this clone: No antigen is known for it.

Per the germline V gene, CDR1 is MNHEY and CDR2 is SVGAGI. CDR3 length equals 13 residues. Deletions cut 2 bases from V and 5 bases from J, with 10 bases between. No patient had autoimmune disease or received systemic immunosuppression. Study-wide findings and caveats: In the 0.1-3.0 mg/kg groups, partial responders showed among the lowest expansion. The mean number of expanded clones was higher in CD8+ T cells than in CD4+.

Sequences were derived from CD4+ or CD8+ T cells sorted from blood, sampled in a trial of the OX40 agonist ivuxolimab. The sequence came from an adult with an advanced solid tumor such as melanoma, head and neck, liver or kidney cancer. The chain combines TRBV6-5 with TRBJ2-7, with D tentatively TRBD2 (5 bases). The CDR3 DNA is TGTGCCAGCAGTTACGATCTAGCAAACGAGCAGTACTTC. It yields the protein CASSYDLANEQYF.